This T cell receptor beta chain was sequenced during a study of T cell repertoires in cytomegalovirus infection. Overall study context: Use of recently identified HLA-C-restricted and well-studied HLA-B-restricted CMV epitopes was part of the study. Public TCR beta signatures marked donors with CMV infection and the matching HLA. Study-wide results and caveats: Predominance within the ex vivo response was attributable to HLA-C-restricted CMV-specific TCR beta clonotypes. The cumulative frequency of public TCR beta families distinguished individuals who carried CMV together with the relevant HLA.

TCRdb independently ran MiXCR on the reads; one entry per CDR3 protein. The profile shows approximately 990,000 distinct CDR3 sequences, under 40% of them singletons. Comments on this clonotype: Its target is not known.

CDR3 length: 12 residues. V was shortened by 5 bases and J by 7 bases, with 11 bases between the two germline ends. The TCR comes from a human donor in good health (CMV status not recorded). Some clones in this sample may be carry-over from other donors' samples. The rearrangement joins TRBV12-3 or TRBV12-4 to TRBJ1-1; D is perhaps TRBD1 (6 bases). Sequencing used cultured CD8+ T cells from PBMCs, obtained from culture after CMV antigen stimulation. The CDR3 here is CASSPQGYEAFF. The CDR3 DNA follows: TGTGCCAGCAGTCCACAGGGATATGAAGCTTTCTTT.